This record looks at one T cell receptor beta chain sequence and its context. Its target is unknown. The sample is drawn from a study of cytomegalovirus exposure and HLA in healthy donors. Study findings and constraints: It has been reported that TCR beta sequences accurately predicted the HLA-A and HLA-B alleles of most subjects. In vitro assays verified that a few CMV-associated chains recognized CMV antigens specifically.

The CDR3 totals 14 residues. The junction had 5 bases not matched to a gene; V was cut back by 1 base and J by 6 bases. Germline values: CDR1 WSHSY, CDR2 SAAADI. PCR employed 60 Vbeta and 13 Jbeta primers. Using immunoSEQ multiplex PCR, the repertoire was profiled, and TCRdb retains in-frame clones only, with some absent. The repertoire holds 220,000 or so clones, with roughly 70% as singletons. This chain links TRBV10-2 with TRBJ1-2; 7 bases line up with TRBD1. Material: PBMCs. The receptor was isolated from a woman in her 30s in good health and CMV-seronegative. CDR3 bases: TGCGCCAGCAGTGAGTGGAGGGGGCAGGATGGCTACACCTTC. It is translated as CASSEWRGQDGYTF.